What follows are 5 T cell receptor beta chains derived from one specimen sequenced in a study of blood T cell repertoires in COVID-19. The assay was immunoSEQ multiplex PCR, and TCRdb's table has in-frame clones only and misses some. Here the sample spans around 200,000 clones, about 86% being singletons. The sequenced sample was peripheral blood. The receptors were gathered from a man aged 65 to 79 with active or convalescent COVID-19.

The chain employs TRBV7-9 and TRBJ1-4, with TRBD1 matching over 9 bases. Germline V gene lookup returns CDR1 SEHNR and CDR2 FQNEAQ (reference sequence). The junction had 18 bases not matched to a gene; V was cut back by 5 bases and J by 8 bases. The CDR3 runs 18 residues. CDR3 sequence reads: CASSTRRDRDSYGEKLFF. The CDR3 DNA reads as TGTGCCAGCAGCACCCGCCGGGACAGGGATTCTTATGGGGAAAAACTGTTTTTT.

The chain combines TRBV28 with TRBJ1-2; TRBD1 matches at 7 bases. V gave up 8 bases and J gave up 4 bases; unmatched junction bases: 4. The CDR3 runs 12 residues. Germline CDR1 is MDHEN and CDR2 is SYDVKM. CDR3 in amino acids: CASGPGGYGYTF. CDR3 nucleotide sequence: TGTGCCAGCGGCCCAGGGGGCTATGGCTACACCTTC.

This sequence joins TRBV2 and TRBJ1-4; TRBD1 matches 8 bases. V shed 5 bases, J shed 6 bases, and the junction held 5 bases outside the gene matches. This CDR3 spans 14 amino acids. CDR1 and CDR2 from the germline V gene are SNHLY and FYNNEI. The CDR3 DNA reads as TGTGCCAGCAGTCAACGACAGGGGTATGAAAAACTGTTTTTT. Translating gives CASSQRQGYEKLFF.

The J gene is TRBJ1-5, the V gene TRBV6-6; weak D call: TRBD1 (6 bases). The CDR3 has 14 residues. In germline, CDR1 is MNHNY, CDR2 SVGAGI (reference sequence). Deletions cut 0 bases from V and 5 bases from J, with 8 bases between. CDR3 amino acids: CASSYSAGDQPQHF. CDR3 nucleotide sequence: TGTGCCAGCAGTTACTCCGCAGGGGATCAGCCCCAGCATTTT.

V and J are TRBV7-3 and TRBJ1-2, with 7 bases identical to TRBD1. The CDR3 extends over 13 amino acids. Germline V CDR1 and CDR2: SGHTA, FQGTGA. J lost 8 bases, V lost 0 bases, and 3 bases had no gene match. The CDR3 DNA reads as TGTGCCAGCAGCTTAACAACAGGGGTAGGCTACACCTTC. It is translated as CASSLTTGVGYTF.